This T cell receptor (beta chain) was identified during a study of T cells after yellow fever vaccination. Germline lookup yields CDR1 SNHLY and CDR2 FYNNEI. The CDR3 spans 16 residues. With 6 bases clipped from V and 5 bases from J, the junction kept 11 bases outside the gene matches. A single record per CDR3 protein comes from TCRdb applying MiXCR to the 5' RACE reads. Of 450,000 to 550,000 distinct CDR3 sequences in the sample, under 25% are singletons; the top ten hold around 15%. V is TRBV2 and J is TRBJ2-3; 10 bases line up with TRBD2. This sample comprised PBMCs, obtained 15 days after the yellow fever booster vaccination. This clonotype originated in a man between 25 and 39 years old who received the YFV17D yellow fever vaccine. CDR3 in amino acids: CASSSRLAGVGDTQYF. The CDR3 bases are TGTGCCAGCAGCTCCCGTCTAGCGGGAGTGGGAGATACGCAGTATTTT.